At least ten counts were recorded for the clone carrying this TCR beta chain. Trimming took off 4 bases at V and 7 bases at J, with 12 bases between the two ends. This CDR3 contains 13 residues. The V gene's germline CDR1 is KGHDR and CDR2 SFDVKD. Individual cDNA molecules were tagged with unique molecular identifiers. TCRdb reprocessed the 5' RACE reads with MiXCR, giving one entry per CDR3 protein. The sample has roughly 83,000 distinct CDR3 sequences, more than 9% seen once. The sample belongs to a study of early T cells in non-severe SARS-CoV-2 infection. Study at large: Unsorted whole-blood RNA was sequenced in bulk, leaving chains unpaired.

This receptor was obtained from an adult who was a healthcare worker with PCR-confirmed SARS-CoV-2 infection or an uninfected control (not recorded which). The sequencing used whole blood, collected at baseline. The genes are TRBV24-1 and TRBJ2-5, with D perhaps matching TRBD2 (5 bases). CDR3 in DNA: TGTGCCACCAGTGACCCCGGAGGCAGGACCCAGTACTTC. Its protein product is CATSDPGGRTQYF.